Listed here is a single TCR beta chain. This likely traces to a read error, being one base from a far larger clone. The data were obtained in a study of shared clonotypes between healthy human individuals. Researchers partitioned CD4+ cells into CD45RA+ naive and CD45RA-negative memory subsets. From germline, CDR1 is SQVTM and CDR2 ANQGSEA. The CDR3 length is 13 residues. The V segment lost 6 bases and the J segment 7 bases; nucleotides outside the gene matches: 5. It was across several immunoSEQ plates that each subset's genomic DNA was evenly split. Replicate sorted-subset PCRs were loaded with approximately 190 ng DNA, about 30,000 T cell genomes. Measured with immunoSEQ multiplex PCR; TCRdb has only the in-frame clones, and not every one. The sample carries roughly 1 million clones, around 82% recorded once.

The sequenced material came from memory CD4+ T cells from PBMCs. Subset: CD45RA-negative fraction. This receptor was obtained from a man between 18 and 29 years old in good health. Some clones in this sample may be carry-over from other donors' samples. The chain recombines TRBV29-1 with TRBJ2-1; 11 nucleotides agree with TRBD1. CDR3 sequence reads: CSVDRGHRNEQFF. In nucleotides, the CDR3 is TGCAGCGTGGACAGGGGGCACAGGAATGAGCAGTTCTTC.